These 17 T cell receptor beta chains share one sample of origin, sequenced in a study of blood T cells in healthy people across ages. Primers used in a second PCR of about 6 to 11 cycles were a sample-barcoded 5' primer and a J-beta primer mix. In TCRdb, the 5' RACE reads were re-called with MiXCR into one record per CDR3 protein. The sample holds hundreds of thousands of distinct CDR3 sequences, less than 25% seen once. The data were also submitted as part of a second study, on T cells of mothers and their children.

Sequencing used blood. These receptors all stem from a boy aged 5-17 years in good health.

The chain uses TRBV28 and TRBJ1-4, with D tentatively TRBD1 (5 bases). The V end lost 7 bases, the J end lost 0 bases, and 18 bases lay between the germline ends. This CDR3 is built from 17 residues. Germline CDR1 is MDHEN and CDR2 is SYDVKM. CDR3 region: CASTLREQGATNEKLFF. CDR3 bases: TGTGCCAGCACCCTTCGGGAGCAGGGAGCAACTAATGAAAAACTGTTTTTT.

The chain has TRBV28 and TRBJ2-7; unclear D gene. CDR1 MDHEN and CDR2 SYDVKM come from the germline V gene. Trimming took off 5 bases at V and 0 bases at J, with 8 bases between the two ends. CDR3 size: 13 residues. CDR3 sequence reads: CASSQDDSYEQYF. As DNA, the CDR3 is TGTGCCAGCAGTCAGGACGACTCCTACGAGCAGTACTTC.

This clonotype was detected only a few times. The chain employs TRBV2 and TRBJ1-5; maybe TRBD1 (5 bases). V lost 5 bases and J 3 bases, leaving 8 bases between the germline ends. The CDR3 length is 13 residues. CDR1 and CDR2 (germline): SNHLY, FYNNEI. This CDR3 reads CASSSGLNQPQHF. CDR3 in DNA: TGTGCCAGCAGTTCAGGGCTCAATCAGCCCCAGCATTTT. The full variable domain, in which reference TRBV2 and TRBJ1-5 provide the parts outside the CDR3, is EPEVTQTPSHQVTQMGQEVILRCVPISNHLYFYWYRQILGQKVEFLVSFYNNEISEKSEIFDDQFSVERPDGSNFTLKIRSTKLEDSAMYFCASSSGLNQPQHFGDGTRLSIL.

The chain joins TRBV9 to TRBJ2-5; TRBD1 agrees at 8 bases. With 0 bases clipped from V and 2 bases from J, the junction kept 3 bases outside the gene matches. This CDR3 has 15 amino acids. CDR1 and CDR2 (germline): SGDLS, YYNGEE. The CDR3 reads CASSVATGGQETQYF. CDR3 DNA: TGTGCCAGCAGCGTAGCTACAGGGGGACAAGAGACCCAGTACTTC.

This clonotype was picked up a small number of times. V is TRBV6-5 and J is TRBJ2-5; 7 positions match TRBD1. The CDR3 has 14 amino acids. The germline gives CDR1 MNHEY, CDR2 SVGAGI. Trimming at V came to 2 bases and at J to 2 bases, leaving 2 bases not matched to a gene. CDR3 amino acids: CASSYGTVQETQYF. DNA for the CDR3: TGTGCCAGCAGTTACGGGACAGTGCAAGAGACCCAGTACTTC.

The chain couples TRBV20-1 to TRBJ2-5; tentatively, D is TRBD2 (6 bases). The CDR3 covers 11 residues. The ends were cut back, 6 bases at V and 5 bases at J, with 10 bases in the middle. Germline CDR1 DFQATT, CDR2 SNEGSKA (reference sequence). The chain's CDR3 is CSATGRETQYF. The CDR3 DNA reads TGCAGTGCCACGGGGAGGGAGACCCAGTACTTC.

This clonotype has at least ten counts. The chain uses TRBV4-2 and TRBJ2-7, with 7 bases identical to TRBD2. V shed 0 bases, J shed 4 bases, and the junction held 6 bases outside the gene matches. The CDR3 runs to 15 residues. The germline V gene encodes CDR1 LGHNA and CDR2 YNFKEQ. CDR3 in amino acids: CASSQEGSGGYEQYF. In DNA form, the CDR3 reads TGTGCCAGCAGCCAAGAGGGATCGGGAGGTTACGAGCAGTACTTC.

This clonotype was seen only a few times. The rearrangement links TRBV14 to TRBJ2-5; the D gene is possibly TRBD2 (6 bases). The CDR3 sequence is 13 residues long. Germline V gene sequence: CDR1 SGHDN, CDR2 FVKESK. V was pared by 4 bases and J by 5 bases, with 11 bases between. As DNA, the CDR3 is TGTGCCAGCAGCCTTCCCGCGGGGGAGACCCAGTACTTC. Translation: CASSLPAGETQYF.

This clonotype was detected only a few times. The chain links TRBV2 to TRBJ2-4; D gene unclear. Deletions cut 4 bases from V and 0 bases from J, with 13 bases between. CDR1 is SNHLY, CDR2 FYNNEI, per germline. The CDR3 is 16 amino acids. The CDR3 is CASSATYLLAKNIQYF. The CDR3 DNA follows: TGTGCCAGCAGTGCCACGTATCTCCTAGCCAAAAACATTCAGTACTTC.

The V gene is TRBV11-2, the J gene TRBJ2-2; 13 bases match TRBD2. The CDR3 is 20 residues long. In germline, CDR1 is SGHAT, CDR2 FQNNGV. V gave up 1 base and J gave up 6 bases; unmatched junction bases: 14. CDR3 protein: CASSLVGTRLAGGSAGELFF. CDR3 bases: TGTGCCAGCAGCTTAGTAGGGACCCGACTAGCGGGAGGAAGCGCCGGGGAGCTGTTTTTT.

This clonotype has only a few counts. The rearrangement joins TRBV6-2 or TRBV6-3 to TRBJ2-5; TRBD2 matches at 8 bases. Germline V lookup: CDR1 MNHEY, CDR2 SVGEGT. The trim removed 5 bases at V and 5 bases at J, leaving 4 bases unmatched. This CDR3 is 13 amino acids long. DNA of the CDR3: TGTGCCAGCAGTCCAGCGGGGGTCGAGACCCAGTACTTC. This encodes CASSPAGVETQYF.

This clonotype has a handful of counts. This sequence joins TRBV5-1 and TRBJ2-1, with TRBD2 identical over 8 bases. This CDR3 has 15 residues. The ends lost 0 bases at V and 8 bases at J; junction bases unmatched: 7. CDR1 is SGHRS, CDR2 YFSETQ, per germline. The CDR3 is CASSLVTGGPDEQFF. For the CDR3, the DNA is TGCGCCAGCAGCTTGGTCACGGGGGGGCCTGATGAGCAGTTCTTC.

V is TRBV24-1 and J is TRBJ2-1, with a weak D call TRBD1 (5 bases). Deletions cut 2 bases from V and 2 bases from J, with 6 bases between. The germline gives CDR1 KGHDR, CDR2 SFDVKD. The CDR3 is made up of 14 amino acids. The CDR3 loop is CATSDSTAYNEQFF. CDR3 bases: TGTGCCACCAGTGATTCGACAGCCTACAATGAGCAGTTCTTC.

This clonotype was counted a few times. This chain links TRBV7-3 with TRBJ1-1; D is perhaps TRBD1 (5 bases). CDR3 length equals 14 residues. CDR1 and CDR2 (germline): SGHTA, FQGTGA. V lost 3 bases, J lost 7 bases, and 15 bases lay in between. CDR3 sequence (DNA): TGTGCCAGCAGCTTCCTGGGGGGACGGGATGAAGCTTTCTTT. Its translation is CASSFLGGRDEAFF.

Only a few counts were recorded for this clonotype. The rearrangement links TRBV29-1 to TRBJ2-7; the D is unclear. Trimming took 6 bases from V and 2 from J, leaving 11 bases between them. The CDR3 totals 12 residues. Germline V gene lookup returns CDR1 SQVTM and CDR2 ANQGSEA. For the CDR3, the DNA is TGCAGCGTAGGATCAGCCACCTACGAGCAGTACTTC. Protein sequence: CSVGSATYEQYF.

This clonotype has only a few counts. The genes are TRBV3-1 and TRBJ2-4; D unresolved. Trimming took off 3 bases at V and 0 bases at J, with 6 bases between the two ends. The V gene's germline CDR1 is LGHDT and CDR2 YNNKEL (reference sequence). The CDR3 runs to 14 residues. The CDR3 here is CASSHRSAKNIQYF. The CDR3 DNA reads as TGTGCCAGCAGCCACAGGTCAGCCAAAAACATTCAGTACTTC.

This clonotype appeared a few times. This chain joins TRBV5-8 and TRBJ2-1; the D gene is possibly TRBD2 (6 bases). Trimming pared 0 bases from V and 6 bases from J, leaving 13 bases between. Per germline, CDR1 SGHTS and CDR2 YDEGEE. The CDR3 spans 15 residues. The CDR3 region is CASSLGGRRFNEQFF. The CDR3 region has the DNA TGTGCCAGCAGCTTGGGGGGGAGGAGGTTCAATGAGCAGTTCTTC.